This T cell receptor (beta chain) emerged from a study of OX40 agonist ivuxolimab in advanced cancers. Study background: Intravenous ivuxolimab at 0.01 to 10 mg/kg was given to patients every 2 weeks. Under the entry rules, prior anti-PD-1, anti-PD-L1 or anti-CTLA-4 therapy was allowed, and less than 50% had some.

Trimming cost V 1 base and J 4 bases, with 12 bases left between them. The germline V gene has CDR1 SGHDT and CDR2 YYEEEE. The CDR3 contains 14 residues. Produced via immunoSEQ multiplex PCR; TCRdb's table is partial and in-frame only. The sample contains roughly 61,000 clones, around 85% of which appear only once. The starting material was CD4+ or CD8+ T cells sorted from blood, obtained in a trial of the OX40 agonist ivuxolimab. The TCR originated in an adult with an advanced solid tumor such as melanoma, head and neck, liver or kidney cancer. The V call is TRBV5-6, the J call TRBJ2-7; D might be TRBD1 or TRBD2, each matching 6 bases. The CDR3 region is CASSLLTGGYEQYF. CDR3 bases: TGTGCCAGCAGCTTGTTGACAGGAGGGTACGAGCAGTACTTC.